This is a list of T cell receptor beta chains from one sample in a study of shared clonotypes between healthy human individuals. Generated by immunoSEQ multiplex PCR, the TCRdb table keeps only in-frame clones and is missing some. This sample has roughly 2,000,000 clones, with less than 95% found just once. The material sequenced was naive CD8+ T cells sorted from blood. The receptors stem from a man younger than 35 in good health. CDR3s include the opening cysteine and the closing phenylalanine or tryptophan. Fields, in order: clone size, J gene, D gene, V gene, CDR3 DNA, CDR3 protein. A D gene is named only where the DNA matches it firmly. Part of the rows lack a size; the others show once, few, many or a class for expanded clones.

abundance: -; j_gene: TRBJ2-7; d_gene: TRBD2; v_gene: TRBV6-6; CDR3nt: TGTGCCAGCAGACTGACTAGCGAGGTGACCTACGAGCAGTACTTC; CDR3aa: CASRLTSEVTYEQYF
abundance: -; j_gene: TRBJ2-6; d_gene: TRBD1; v_gene: TRBV9; CDR3nt: TGTGCCAGCAGCGTCGGGACAGCCTTCTCTGGGGCCAACGTCCTGACTTTC; CDR3aa: CASSVGTAFSGANVLTF
abundance: -; j_gene: TRBJ2-1; d_gene: -; v_gene: TRBV4-1; CDR3nt: TGCGCCAGCAGCCAGTCAGCCGGGACAAAAGGGCAGTTCTTC; CDR3aa: CASSQSAGTKGQFF
abundance: -; j_gene: TRBJ1-4; d_gene: -; v_gene: TRBV2; CDR3nt: TGTGCCAGCAGGTGGGGCGCAACTAATGAAAAACTGTTTTTT; CDR3aa: CASRWGATNEKLFF
abundance: -; j_gene: TRBJ1-2; d_gene: TRBD1; v_gene: TRBV6-5; CDR3nt: TGTGCCAGCAGTACCACCACAGGGGACCTCTATGGCTACACCTTC; CDR3aa: CASSTTTGDLYGYTF
abundance: -; j_gene: TRBJ1-2; d_gene: -; v_gene: TRBV4-1; CDR3nt: TGCGCCAGCAGCCAGCGGGAGCACTATGGCTACACCTTC; CDR3aa: CASSQREHYGYTF
abundance: -; j_gene: TRBJ2-2; d_gene: -; v_gene: TRBV5-6; CDR3nt: TGTGCCAGCAGCTTGAACATGAACACCGGGGAGCTGTTTTTT; CDR3aa: CASSLNMNTGELFF
abundance: -; j_gene: TRBJ1-3; d_gene: -; v_gene: TRBV9; CDR3nt: TGTGCCAGCAGCGTAGAGGGGGACACCCCTGGAAACACCATATATTTT; CDR3aa: CASSVEGDTPGNTIYF
abundance: -; j_gene: TRBJ2-7; d_gene: -; v_gene: TRBV5-5; CDR3nt: TGTGCCAGCAGCCCCCACGCTCTCGAGCAGTACTTC; CDR3aa: CASSPHALEQYF
abundance: -; j_gene: TRBJ2-7; d_gene: -; v_gene: TRBV27; CDR3nt: TGTGCCAGCAGCGAAGAGGACCCAATTTTAACCTACGAGCAGTACTTC; CDR3aa: CASSEEDPILTYEQYF
abundance: -; j_gene: TRBJ1-3; d_gene: -; v_gene: TRBV6-5; CDR3nt: TGTGCCAGCAGTTACGGGGGAACTGGAAACACCATATATTTT; CDR3aa: CASSYGGTGNTIYF
abundance: -; j_gene: TRBJ2-1; d_gene: -; v_gene: TRBV6-6; CDR3nt: TGTGCCAGCAGTTACGGGTGGGACGATGAGCAGTTCTTC; CDR3aa: CASSYGWDDEQFF
abundance: -; j_gene: TRBJ2-5; d_gene: -; v_gene: TRBV27; CDR3nt: TGTGCCAGCAGTCTAGGGTTGAAGGGAGAGACCCAGTACTTC; CDR3aa: CASSLGLKGETQYF
abundance: -; j_gene: TRBJ2-7; d_gene: -; v_gene: TRBV19; CDR3nt: TGTGCCAGTAGTATCGGAGACTCCGCCTACGAGCAGTACTTC; CDR3aa: CASSIGDSAYEQYF
abundance: -; j_gene: TRBJ2-1; d_gene: -; v_gene: TRBV5-1; CDR3nt: TGCGCCAGCAGCCCTAGAAGTTCCTACAATGAGCAGTTCTTC; CDR3aa: CASSPRSSYNEQFF
abundance: once; j_gene: TRBJ1-2; d_gene: -; v_gene: TRBV28; CDR3nt: TGTGCCAGCAGTCCCCCGCAGGGTAGCTATGGCTACACCTTC; CDR3aa: CASSPPQGSYGYTF
abundance: -; j_gene: TRBJ2-1; d_gene: TRBD2; v_gene: TRBV11-2; CDR3nt: TGTGCCAGCAGACCGAGCGGGAGCCCCTACAATGAGCAGTTCTTC; CDR3aa: CASRPSGSPYNEQFF
abundance: -; j_gene: TRBJ2-7; d_gene: TRBD1; v_gene: TRBV28; CDR3nt: TGTGCCAGCAGTTTATACGGACAGGGCGGCTACGAGCAGTACTTC; CDR3aa: CASSLYGQGGYEQYF
abundance: -; j_gene: TRBJ2-7; d_gene: -; v_gene: TRBV7-6; CDR3nt: TGTGCCAGCAGCTTAGGATCTAGCGTATCCTACGAGCAGTACTTC; CDR3aa: CASSLGSSVSYEQYF
abundance: -; j_gene: TRBJ2-2; d_gene: TRBD2; v_gene: TRBV28; CDR3nt: TGTGCCAGCAGTCAATACGGGACTAGCGTGTCCACCGGGGAGCTGTTTTTT; CDR3aa: CASSQYGTSVSTGELFF
abundance: -; j_gene: TRBJ2-7; d_gene: -; v_gene: TRBV5-4; CDR3nt: TGTGCCAGCACGTCAGGAGACGGAGGGTACGAGCAGTACTTC; CDR3aa: CASTSGDGGYEQYF
abundance: -; j_gene: TRBJ2-7; d_gene: TRBD1; v_gene: TRBV5-4; CDR3nt: TGTGCCAGCAGCTTCGACAGGGTGACAGACGAGCAGTACTTC; CDR3aa: CASSFDRVTDEQYF
abundance: -; j_gene: TRBJ1-1; d_gene: -; v_gene: TRBV7-9; CDR3nt: TGTGCCAGCAGCCCAGCACTACTCTTGGGAGCTTTCTTT; CDR3aa: CASSPALLLGAFF
abundance: -; j_gene: TRBJ2-2; d_gene: -; v_gene: TRBV7-9; CDR3nt: TGTGCCAGCAGTCCTGGCGGGGTCGGGGAGCTGTTTTTT; CDR3aa: CASSPGGVGELFF
abundance: -; j_gene: TRBJ1-5; d_gene: -; v_gene: TRBV27; CDR3nt: TGTGCCAGCAGTGATCCCAGGGGTGGCCAGCCCCAGCATTTT; CDR3aa: CASSDPRGGQPQHF
abundance: -; j_gene: TRBJ1-4; d_gene: TRBD1; v_gene: TRBV7-9; CDR3nt: TGTGCCAGCAGCCCAGGGACAGGAGGGCTTAATGAAAAACTGTTTTTT; CDR3aa: CASSPGTGGLNEKLFF
abundance: once; j_gene: TRBJ2-7; d_gene: -; v_gene: TRBV6-1; CDR3nt: TGTGCCAGCTTATCACACCTCCTAAACTTC; CDR3aa: CASLSHLLNF
abundance: -; j_gene: TRBJ1-1; d_gene: TRBD1; v_gene: TRBV9; CDR3nt: TGTGCCAGCAGCGTAGACCCGGGACAGGTTCTTGCACCGAACACTGAAGCTTTCTTT; CDR3aa: CASSVDPGQVLAPNTEAFF
abundance: -; j_gene: TRBJ1-2; d_gene: -; v_gene: TRBV29-1; CDR3nt: TGCAGCCTAGCCGGGACACCGGGGGGCTACACCTTC; CDR3aa: CSLAGTPGGYTF
abundance: -; j_gene: TRBJ2-2; d_gene: -; v_gene: TRBV4-3; CDR3nt: TGCGCCAGCAGCCCTCATAGGTCGGCCAGTTGGACCGGGGAGCTGTTTTTT; CDR3aa: CASSPHRSASWTGELFF
abundance: -; j_gene: TRBJ1-2; d_gene: -; v_gene: TRBV10-3; CDR3nt: TGTGCCATCAGGGATAACTATGGCTACACCTTC; CDR3aa: CAIRDNYGYTF
abundance: once; j_gene: TRBJ2-3; d_gene: TRBD1; v_gene: TRBV5-1; CDR3nt: TGCGCCAGCAGGGGTGACAGGGGTTTTACAGATACGCAGTATTTT; CDR3aa: CASRGDRGFTDTQYF
abundance: once; j_gene: TRBJ1-1; d_gene: -; v_gene: TRBV5-1; CDR3nt: TGCGCCAGCAGCTATACAGGGAACACTGAAGCTTTCTTT; CDR3aa: CASSYTGNTEAFF
abundance: -; j_gene: TRBJ2-3; d_gene: TRBD2; v_gene: TRBV7-2; CDR3nt: TGTGCCAGCAGCCCTACTAGCGGGTTTAGCACAGATACGCAGTATTTT; CDR3aa: CASSPTSGFSTDTQYF
abundance: -; j_gene: TRBJ1-2; d_gene: -; v_gene: TRBV11-3; CDR3nt: TGTGCCAGCAGCCTTCGATTGAGTAAACAGGGCAAGAACCATGGCTACACCTTC; CDR3aa: CASSLRLSKQGKNHGYTF
abundance: -; j_gene: TRBJ2-3; d_gene: -; v_gene: TRBV9; CDR3nt: TGTGCCAGCAGCGCCGGACAGACTAGCACAGATACGCAGTATTTT; CDR3aa: CASSAGQTSTDTQYF
abundance: -; j_gene: TRBJ1-2; d_gene: -; v_gene: TRBV6-5; CDR3nt: TGTGCCAGCAGTGGGAATGGTGCTAACTATGGCTACACCTTC; CDR3aa: CASSGNGANYGYTF
abundance: once; j_gene: TRBJ2-2; d_gene: -; v_gene: TRBV27; CDR3nt: TGTGCCAGCAGTCCCTCAAGCAGACCGACCGGGGAGCTGTTTTTT; CDR3aa: CASSPSSRPTGELFF
abundance: -; j_gene: TRBJ2-1; d_gene: -; v_gene: TRBV1; CDR3nt: TGCACCAGCAGCCTGTGGAGGGCCTCCTACAATGAGCAGTTCTTC; CDR3aa: CTSSLWRASYNEQFF
abundance: once; j_gene: TRBJ1-1; d_gene: TRBD1; v_gene: TRBV2; CDR3nt: TGTGCCAGCGAGACAGGGAAATGGTCGTTGACTGAAGCTTTCTTT; CDR3aa: CASETGKWSLTEAFF
abundance: once; j_gene: TRBJ1-1; d_gene: TRBD1; v_gene: TRBV6-6; CDR3nt: TGTGCCAGCAGTTACTCTGGGACAGGGACGACTGAAGCTTTCTTT; CDR3aa: CASSYSGTGTTEAFF
abundance: -; j_gene: TRBJ2-7; d_gene: TRBD1; v_gene: TRBV7-8; CDR3nt: TGTGCCAGCAGCTTTCCCGGACAGGGTGTGCAGTACTTC; CDR3aa: CASSFPGQGVQYF
abundance: -; j_gene: TRBJ2-7; d_gene: TRBD2; v_gene: TRBV6-1; CDR3nt: TGTGCCAGCTCTCTAGCGGGGGACTACGAGCAGTACTTC; CDR3aa: CASSLAGDYEQYF
abundance: -; j_gene: TRBJ2-7; d_gene: TRBD1; v_gene: TRBV27; CDR3nt: TGTGCCAGCAGTACCAGTTCCGGGACAGTAACCTACGAGCAGTACTTC; CDR3aa: CASSTSSGTVTYEQYF
abundance: -; j_gene: TRBJ2-1; d_gene: -; v_gene: TRBV27; CDR3nt: TGTGCCAGCAGTTCTGGAGGATTATACAATGAGCAGTTCTTC; CDR3aa: CASSSGGLYNEQFF
abundance: -; j_gene: TRBJ2-1; d_gene: -; v_gene: TRBV5-6; CDR3nt: TGTGCCAGCAGCATAGAAGTATGGGCTAGCGCGTACAATGAGCAGTTCTTC; CDR3aa: CASSIEVWASAYNEQFF
abundance: -; j_gene: TRBJ2-1; d_gene: -; v_gene: TRBV9; CDR3nt: TGTGCCAGCAGCGCTTATGTAGCGAACTCCTACAATGAGCAGTTCTTC; CDR3aa: CASSAYVANSYNEQFF
abundance: -; j_gene: TRBJ2-3; d_gene: -; v_gene: TRBV27; CDR3nt: TGTGCCAGCAGTTTACTCGGGTCAGATACGCAGTATTTT; CDR3aa: CASSLLGSDTQYF
abundance: -; j_gene: TRBJ1-5; d_gene: -; v_gene: TRBV9; CDR3nt: TGTGCCAGCAGCGTAAGCGCAGGAGACAAACAGCCCCAGCATTTT; CDR3aa: CASSVSAGDKQPQHF
abundance: -; j_gene: TRBJ2-7; d_gene: -; v_gene: TRBV10-3; CDR3nt: TGTGCCATCAGTGAGGAACCGGGACCCCGTTACGAGCAGTACTTC; CDR3aa: CAISEEPGPRYEQYF
abundance: -; j_gene: TRBJ2-1; d_gene: -; v_gene: TRBV14; CDR3nt: TGTGCCAGCAGCCAAGATTCCTTCTACAATGAGCAGTTCTTC; CDR3aa: CASSQDSFYNEQFF
abundance: -; j_gene: TRBJ2-1; d_gene: -; v_gene: TRBV27; CDR3nt: TGTGCCAGCAGTTTCGACGACTCCTACAATGAGCAGTTCTTC; CDR3aa: CASSFDDSYNEQFF
abundance: -; j_gene: TRBJ2-5; d_gene: -; v_gene: TRBV27; CDR3nt: TGTGCCAGCAGGACTCTGACTAGTCAAGAGACCCAGTACTTC; CDR3aa: CASRTLTSQETQYF
abundance: -; j_gene: TRBJ2-5; d_gene: TRBD2; v_gene: TRBV4-3; CDR3nt: TGCGCCAGCAGCCAAGGTCTAGCGGGCCCCCAAGAGACCCAGTACTTC; CDR3aa: CASSQGLAGPQETQYF
abundance: -; j_gene: TRBJ1-1; d_gene: -; v_gene: TRBV6-5; CDR3nt: TGTGCCAGCAGTTTAAAGGGGGAAGGGAACACTGAAGCTTTCTTT; CDR3aa: CASSLKGEGNTEAFF
abundance: -; j_gene: TRBJ2-7; d_gene: -; v_gene: TRBV5-4; CDR3nt: TGTGCCAGCAGCCCGTTTCTAGGATCCTACGAGCAGTACTTC; CDR3aa: CASSPFLGSYEQYF
abundance: -; j_gene: TRBJ2-3; d_gene: TRBD1; v_gene: TRBV29-1; CDR3nt: TGCAGCGTGGGGACAGGGCTCACAGATACGCAGTATTTT; CDR3aa: CSVGTGLTDTQYF
abundance: few; j_gene: TRBJ1-3; d_gene: -; v_gene: TRBV7-9; CDR3nt: TGTGCCAGCAGCGCTGGAAACACCATATATTTT; CDR3aa: CASSAGNTIYF